A single sample is the source of the 26 T cell receptor beta chains below, sequenced in a study of cytomegalovirus exposure and HLA in healthy donors. The study ran its PCR with 60 Vbeta and 13 Jbeta primers. The assay was immunoSEQ multiplex PCR, and TCRdb's table has in-frame clones only and misses some. The repertoire holds tens of thousands of clones, around 70% seen once, with less than 8.5% in the top ten. Sequenced input: PBMCs. Every receptor here comes from a man aged 40-50 years in good health and CMV-seropositive.

This sequence joins TRBV29-1 and TRBJ1-1; the match to TRBD1 covers 7 bases. V lost 7 bases, J lost 2 bases, and 7 bases stayed unmatched. CDR3 length equals 13 residues. The germline CDR1 and CDR2 sequences are SQVTM and ANQGSEA. This CDR3 reads CSASTGINTEAFF. CDR3 in DNA: TGCAGCGCGTCGACAGGGATCAACACTGAAGCTTTCTTT.

J is TRBJ2-7 and V is TRBV7-9; TRBD1 aligns across 11 bases. Germline trimming cut 1 base from V and 1 base from J; bases unmatched to any gene: 6. Germline V gives CDR1 SEHNR, CDR2 FQNEAQ (reference sequence). This CDR3 spans 17 amino acids. CDR3 in amino acids: CASSLVGQGAGSYEQYF. CDR3 nucleotides: TGTGCCAGCAGCTTAGTTGGACAGGGGGCGGGATCCTACGAGCAGTACTTC.

The chain is built from TRBV18 and TRBJ2-5, with 8 bases identical to TRBD2. This CDR3 region has 16 residues. J gave up 4 bases and V 0 bases, and 7 bases lay outside the gene matches. Germline CDR1 reads KGHSH; CDR2 reads LQKENI. CDR3 DNA: TGTGCCAGCTCACCACCTTTAGCGGGAACCCGAGAGACCCAGTACTTC. The encoded protein is CASSPPLAGTRETQYF.

V and J are TRBV5-8 and TRBJ1-1; D is unresolved. Between the trimmed V and J ends, which lost 0 bases and 1 base, there was a span of 10 bases. This CDR3 has 15 amino acids. Germline V gene sequence: CDR1 SGHTS, CDR2 YDEGEE. CDR3 DNA sequence: TGTGCCAGCAGCTTGGCCGGCAGGAAGAACACTGAAGCTTTCTTT. It encodes CASSLAGRKNTEAFF.

The chain combines TRBV29-1 with TRBJ1-1; D ambiguous. The germline V and J ends were trimmed by 2 bases and 5 bases, with 9 bases remaining between them. The CDR3 runs to 12 residues. Germline CDR1 and CDR2: SQVTM and ANQGSEA. The CDR3 DNA follows: TGCAGCGTTGAAAGAGGGATGACTGAAGCTTTCTTT. This translates into CSVERGMTEAFF.

This clone was detected once. The chain has TRBV18 and TRBJ1-1; D unresolved. CDR1 is KGHSH and CDR2 is LQKENI in the germline V gene. The CDR3 is 17 residues long. V gave up 5 bases and J gave up 2 bases, with 21 bases separating them. The DNA of the CDR3 is TGTGCCAGCTCAGCATTTCCAGGAGGGCAGAGAAACACTGAAGCTTTCTTT. This sequence encodes CASSAFPGGQRNTEAFF.

V is TRBV30 and J is TRBJ2-7, with 14 bases that match TRBD2. V was pared by 1 base and J by 13 bases, with 6 bases of the junction left unmatched. Germline lookup yields CDR1 GTSNPN and CDR2 SVGIG (reference sequence). The CDR3 runs to 13 residues. CDR3 region: CAWSAGLAGGLYF. CDR3 bases: TGTGCCTGGAGTGCTGGACTAGCGGGGGGCCTTTACTTC.

The chain joins TRBV19 to TRBJ2-1, with 12 positions matching TRBD2. Germline V gene data show CDR1 as LNHDA and CDR2 as SQIVND (reference sequence). Unmatched junction bases numbered 4, after V lost 6 bases and J lost 10 bases. CDR3 size: 13 residues. The CDR3 coding sequence is TGTGCCAGTAGCTTACTAGCGGGAGGAGAGCAGTTCTTC. Translation: CASSLLAGGEQFF.

The gene calls are TRBV18 and TRBJ1-4, with D possibly being TRBD1 (5 bases). The CDR3 is 14 residues long. Germline V lookup: CDR1 KGHSH, CDR2 LQKENI. V lost 3 bases and J lost 8, with 13 bases in between. The CDR3 region is CASSPPAGSEKLFF. The CDR3 DNA reads TGTGCCAGCTCACCCCCTGCAGGGTCGGAAAAACTGTTTTTT.

The V and J genes are TRBV2 and TRBJ1-5; D perhaps matches TRBD1 (5 bases). The CDR3 consists of 16 residues. The germline CDR1 and CDR2 sequences are SNHLY and FYNNEI. V was clipped by 5 bases and J by 5 bases, with 19 bases between them. The CDR3 here is CASSKHPGPGDQPQHF. The CDR3 bases are TGTGCCAGCAGTAAACATCCAGGGCCTGGCGATCAGCCCCAGCATTTT.

The V call is TRBV29-1, the J call TRBJ1-1, with 7 bases aligning to TRBD1. The germline CDR1 and CDR2 sequences are SQVTM and ANQGSEA. Trimming cost V 6 bases and J 10 bases; bases outside gene matches: 5. CDR3 length: 10 residues. CDR3 sequence: CSVQDRLAFF. In DNA, the CDR3 is TGCAGCGTCCAGGACAGGTTAGCTTTCTTT. Using reference TRBV29-1 and TRBJ1-1 for the parts outside the CDR3, the full variable domain is SAVISQKPSRDICQRGTSLTIQCQVDSQVTMMFWYRQQPGQSLTLIATANQGSEATYESGFVIDKFPISRPNLTFSTLTVSNMSPEDSSIYLCSVQDRLAFFGQGTRLTVV.

The CDR3 spells CASNPGGRYNEQFF. In DNA form, the CDR3 reads TGTGCCAGCAACCCAGGGGGAAGGTACAATGAGCAGTTCTTC. The chain recombines TRBV28 with TRBJ2-1; 7 nucleotides agree with TRBD1. This CDR3 contains 14 residues. J was trimmed by 4 bases and V by 7 bases; bases with no gene match: 7. The germline V gene has CDR1 MDHEN and CDR2 SYDVKM. The variable domain in full, with the rest retrieved from reference TRBV28 and TRBJ2-1, is DVKVTQSSRYLVKRTGEKVFLECVQDMDHENMFWYRQDPGLGLRLIYFSYDVKMKEKGDIPEGYSVSREKKERFSLILESASTNQTSMYLCASNPGGRYNEQFFGPGTRLTVL.

The sample holds a few counts of this clone. The rearrangement links TRBV28 to TRBJ1-5; D ambiguous. The length of the CDR3 is 16 residues. Trimming removed 3 bases from V and 0 bases from J, with 12 bases in between. From germline, CDR1 is MDHEN and CDR2 SYDVKM. The CDR3 here is CASSLKGGSSNQPQHF. For the CDR3, the DNA is TGTGCCAGCAGTTTGAAGGGAGGTAGTAGCAATCAGCCCCAGCATTTT.

The V gene is TRBV6-5, the J gene TRBJ2-2, with D perhaps TRBD1 (6 bases). CDR3 length: 15 amino acids. V lost 7 bases and J 2 bases, leaving 14 bases between the germline ends. CDR1 MNHEY and CDR2 SVGAGI come from the germline V gene. DNA for the CDR3: TGTGCCAGCACCCAAAGGGGGATTAACACCGGGGAGCTGTTTTTT. The encoded protein is CASTQRGINTGELFF.

This chain uses TRBV6-6 with TRBJ2-3, with D possibly TRBD2 on 5 matching bases. This CDR3 is built from 15 residues. V lost 8 bases, J lost 0 bases, and 15 bases lay in between. Germline CDR1 MNHNY, CDR2 SVGAGI (reference sequence). This CDR3 reads CASRNRGGSTDTQYF. The CDR3 nucleotides are TGTGCCAGCCGCAACCGGGGTGGGAGCACAGATACGCAGTATTTT.

The V gene is TRBV2, the J gene TRBJ2-5; 10 nucleotides agree with TRBD2. CDR3 length equals 15 residues. Trimming took 6 bases from V and 5 from J; bases not matched to a gene: 9. Germline V lookup: CDR1 SNHLY, CDR2 FYNNEI. Here the CDR3 reads CASSILAGMVETQYF. The DNA of the CDR3 is TGTGCCAGCAGCATACTAGCGGGAATGGTGGAGACCCAGTACTTC.

The CDR3 DNA follows: TGTGCCAGCAGTCCCCTGGGACAGGTTTTATACGAGCAGTACTTC. It codes for CASSPLGQVLYEQYF. The V gene is TRBV6-6, the J gene TRBJ2-7; 8 nucleotides agree with TRBD1. This CDR3 spans 15 amino acids. CDR1 is MNHNY, CDR2 SVGAGI, per germline (reference sequence). The V segment lost 5 bases and the J segment 4 bases; nucleotides outside the gene matches: 10.

A word on this clone: The same CDR3 arises from other DNA sequences in this sample as well. The chain recombines TRBV4-1 with TRBJ1-4, with unresolved D. CDR3 length: 15 residues. V was shortened by 0 bases and J by 4 bases, with 9 bases between the two germline ends. Per germline, CDR1 MGHRA and CDR2 YSYEKL. CDR3: CASSQESAGNEKLFF. CDR3 DNA: TGCGCCAGCAGCCAAGAATCGGCAGGTAATGAAAAACTGTTTTTT.

The V and J genes are TRBV4-3 and TRBJ1-5, with a weak D call TRBD1 (6 bases). Trimming shortened V by 1 base and J by 5 bases, and 12 bases separated the two germline ends. Germline V gene sequence: CDR1 LGHNA, CDR2 YSLEER. This CDR3 comprises 15 residues. The DNA for the CDR3 is TGCGCCAGCAGCCAAGCTCGGACAGACCATCAGCCCCAGCATTTT. The encoded protein is CASSQARTDHQPQHF.

V is TRBV6-4 and J is TRBJ2-1; 11 bases match TRBD2. This CDR3 spans 16 amino acids. V was clipped by 5 bases and J by 7 bases; unmatched bases: 10. Per germline, CDR1 MRHNA and CDR2 SNTAGT. The CDR3 DNA is TGTGCCAGCAGTCTCTCCCTAGCGGGAGGCCCTAATGAGCAGTTCTTC. Its translation: CASSLSLAGGPNEQFF.

In nucleotides, the CDR3 is TGTGCCAGCAGCTTGGGCCGGGGACAGGGGAACTATGGCTACACCTTC. Its protein is CASSLGRGQGNYGYTF. The V call is TRBV7-9, the J call TRBJ1-2, with 10 nucleotides matching TRBD1. The ends lost 3 bases at V and 2 bases at J; junction bases unmatched: 6. Germline CDR1 SEHNR, CDR2 FQNEAQ (reference sequence). This CDR3 is built from 16 residues.

This chain links TRBV19 with TRBJ2-3, with TRBD2 as a possible D gene (5 bases). V was pared by 4 bases and J by 5 bases, with 7 bases between. Germline CDR1 reads LNHDA; CDR2 reads SQIVND (reference sequence). This CDR3 is 12 amino acids long. The CDR3 sequence: CASSTRGDTQYF. The CDR3 nucleotides read TGTGCCAGTAGTACCCGGGGAGATACGCAGTATTTT.

There are a few counts of this clone. The V and J genes are TRBV6-5 and TRBJ1-2, with TRBD1 as a possible D gene (6 bases). Germline CDR1 and CDR2: MNHEY and SVGAGI. The CDR3 covers 14 residues. Trimming took 5 bases from V and 3 from J, leaving 13 bases between them. The CDR3 coding sequence is TGTGCCAGCAGTGCGGACAGCCGAGACTATGGCTACACCTTC. It is translated as CASSADSRDYGYTF.

The rearrangement uses TRBV12-5 and TRBJ1-1; possibly TRBD1 for D (6 bases). CDR3 size: 14 residues. Germline-derived CDR1 and CDR2 are LGHNT and FRNRAP. With 7 bases removed from V and 1 base from J, the gap between germline ends came to 13 bases. Here the CDR3 DNA reads TGTGCTAGTGCCCCGGGACACAAGAACACTGAAGCTTTCTTT. Protein sequence: CASAPGHKNTEAFF.

This clone has only a few counts. CDR3 in DNA: TGTGCCAGCGGGAGAGAGACAGGCGTGGAGCTGTTTTTT. It is translated as CASGRETGVELFF. The rearrangement links TRBV2 to TRBJ1-4; perhaps TRBD1 as D (6 bases). Near its end, the DNA agrees better with TRBJ2-2, so the J call may be wrong. Per the germline V gene, CDR1 is SNHLY and CDR2 is FYNNEI. The CDR3 sequence is 13 residues long.

This rearrangement joins TRBV25-1 to TRBJ1-1, with D perhaps TRBD1 (5 bases). V was trimmed by 3 bases and J by 6 bases, leaving 8 bases between them. CDR3 length equals 12 residues. From germline, CDR1 is MGHDK and CDR2 SYGVNS. The CDR3 reads CASSDQGPEAFF. As DNA, the CDR3 is TGTGCCAGCAGTGATCAGGGTCCTGAAGCTTTCTTT.